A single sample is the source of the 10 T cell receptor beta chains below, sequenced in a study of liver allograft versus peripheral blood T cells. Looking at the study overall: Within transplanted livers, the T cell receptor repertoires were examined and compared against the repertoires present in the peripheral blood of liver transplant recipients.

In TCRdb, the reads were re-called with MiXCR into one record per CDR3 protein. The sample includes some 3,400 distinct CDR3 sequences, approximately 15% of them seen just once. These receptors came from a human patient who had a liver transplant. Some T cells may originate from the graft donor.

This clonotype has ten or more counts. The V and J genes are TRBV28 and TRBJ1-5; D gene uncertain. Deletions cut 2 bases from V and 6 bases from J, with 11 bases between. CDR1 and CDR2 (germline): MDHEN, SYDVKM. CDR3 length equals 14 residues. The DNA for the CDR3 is TGTGCCAGCAGTTTACCCCTGACAAGTCAGCCCCAGCATTTT. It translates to CASSLPLTSQPQHF. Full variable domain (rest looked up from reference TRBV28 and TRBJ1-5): DVKVTQSSRYLVKRTGEKVFLECVQDMDHENMFWYRQDPGLGLRLIYFSYDVKMKEKGDIPEGYSVSREKKERFSLILESASTNQTSMYLCASSLPLTSQPQHFGDGTRLSIL.

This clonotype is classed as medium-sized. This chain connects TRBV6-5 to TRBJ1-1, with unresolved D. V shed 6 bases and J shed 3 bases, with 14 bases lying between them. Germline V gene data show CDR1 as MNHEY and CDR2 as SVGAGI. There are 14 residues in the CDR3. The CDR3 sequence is CASRSGRAHTEAFF. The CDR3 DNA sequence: TGTGCCAGCAGGTCCGGACGGGCCCACACTGAAGCTTTCTTT.

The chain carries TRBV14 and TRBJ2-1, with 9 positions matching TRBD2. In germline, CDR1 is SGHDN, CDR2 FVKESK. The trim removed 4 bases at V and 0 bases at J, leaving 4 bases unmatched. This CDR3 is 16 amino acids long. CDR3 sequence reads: CASSLFSGSSYNEQFF. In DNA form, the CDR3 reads TGTGCCAGCAGCCTCTTTAGCGGGAGCTCCTACAATGAGCAGTTCTTC. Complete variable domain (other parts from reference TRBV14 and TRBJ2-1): EAGVTQFPSHSVIEKGQTVTLRCDPISGHDNLYWYRRVMGKEIKFLLHFVKESKQDESGMPNNRFLAERTGGTYSTLKVQPAELEDSGVYFCASSLFSGSSYNEQFFGPGTRLTVL.

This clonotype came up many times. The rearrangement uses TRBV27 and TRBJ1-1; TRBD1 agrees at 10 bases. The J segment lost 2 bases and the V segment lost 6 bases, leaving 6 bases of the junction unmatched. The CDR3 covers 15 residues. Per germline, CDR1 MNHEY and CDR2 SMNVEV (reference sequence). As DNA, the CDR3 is TGTGCCAGCAGGCCTGGACAGGGGGTAAACACTGAAGCTTTCTTT. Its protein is CASRPGQGVNTEAFF.

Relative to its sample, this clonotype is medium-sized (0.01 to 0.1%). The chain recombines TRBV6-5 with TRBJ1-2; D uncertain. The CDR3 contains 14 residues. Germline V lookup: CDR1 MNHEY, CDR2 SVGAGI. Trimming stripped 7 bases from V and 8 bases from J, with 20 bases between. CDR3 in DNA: TGTGCCAGCACGAGAGGCAGCCGCCCTCTAGGCTACACCTTC. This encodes CASTRGSRPLGYTF.

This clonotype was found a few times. The CDR3 here is CASASSWGDTGELFF. CDR3 in DNA: TGTGCCAGCGCGAGTAGTTGGGGGGACACCGGGGAGCTGTTTTTT. The chain couples TRBV6-1 to TRBJ2-2; TRBD2 might be the D (6 bases). V was trimmed by 8 bases and J by 3 bases, leaving 16 bases between them. Germline CDR1 is MNHNS and CDR2 is SASEGT. This CDR3 contains 15 residues.

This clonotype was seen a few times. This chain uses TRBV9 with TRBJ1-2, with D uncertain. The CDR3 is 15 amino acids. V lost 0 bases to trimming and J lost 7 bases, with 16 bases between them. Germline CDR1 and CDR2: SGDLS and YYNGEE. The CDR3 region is CASSVGFGVESGYTF. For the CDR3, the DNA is TGTGCCAGCAGCGTAGGTTTCGGGGTGGAGAGTGGCTACACCTTC.

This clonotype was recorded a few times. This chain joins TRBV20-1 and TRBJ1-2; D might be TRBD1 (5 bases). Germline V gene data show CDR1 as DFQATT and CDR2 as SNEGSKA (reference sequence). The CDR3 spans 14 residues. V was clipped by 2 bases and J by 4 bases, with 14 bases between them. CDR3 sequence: CSARQRGRVYGYTF. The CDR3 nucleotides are TGCAGTGCTAGACAAAGGGGCAGGGTCTATGGCTACACCTTC.

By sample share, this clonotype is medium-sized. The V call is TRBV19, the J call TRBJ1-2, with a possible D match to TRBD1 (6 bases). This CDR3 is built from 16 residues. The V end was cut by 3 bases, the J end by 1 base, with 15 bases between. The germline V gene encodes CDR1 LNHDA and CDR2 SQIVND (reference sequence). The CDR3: CASSMGGAGHNYGYTF. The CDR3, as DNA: TGTGCCAGTAGTATGGGGGGGGCAGGGCATAACTATGGCTACACCTTC.

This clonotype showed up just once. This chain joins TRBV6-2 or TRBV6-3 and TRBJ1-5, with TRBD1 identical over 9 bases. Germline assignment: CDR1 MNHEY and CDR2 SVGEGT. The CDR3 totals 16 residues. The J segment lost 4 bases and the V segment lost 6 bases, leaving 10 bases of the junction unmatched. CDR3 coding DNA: TGTGCCAGCAGGGACACGGACAGGGGTGGAAATCAGCCCCAGCATTTT. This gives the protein CASRDTDRGGNQPQHF.